The 6 T cell receptor beta chains reported below all come from one sample, sequenced in a study of blood T cell repertoires in COVID-19. Method: immunoSEQ multiplex PCR; TCRdb's copy keeps in-frame clones and lacks some. Seen here are roughly 280,000 clones, about 90% observed once, and the top ten hold 2.2%. Sequences were obtained from peripheral blood. The receptors were sampled from a woman aged 45-59 years who had recovered from COVID-19.

The J gene is TRBJ1-5, the V gene TRBV3-1 (or the pseudogene TRBV3-2), with D maybe TRBD1 (6 bases). This CDR3 contains 18 residues. Germline values: CDR1 LGHDT, CDR2 YNNKEL (reference sequence). V was cut by 1 base and J by 6 bases, with 22 bases left in between. This CDR3 is CASSQVPILGGAFQPQHF. CDR3 nucleotides: TGTGCCAGCAGCCAAGTGCCAATCCTAGGGGGTGCATTTCAGCCCCAGCATTTT.

The chain has TRBV7-2 and TRBJ1-3; tentative D call: TRBD1 (6 bases). Trimming removed 6 bases at V and 2 bases at J, with 14 bases between. Looked up from germline, CDR1 is SGHTA and CDR2 is FQGNSA. The CDR3 contains 15 residues. The CDR3 spells CASREGVSTGNTIYF. The CDR3, as DNA: TGTGCCAGCAGAGAGGGGGTTTCCACTGGAAACACCATATATTTT.

This clone was seen only once. The chain carries TRBV6-6 and TRBJ2-7; TRBD1 matches at 8 bases. V lost 5 bases and J lost 4; bases outside the gene matches: 13. The CDR3 sequence is 16 residues long. Germline assignment: CDR1 MNHNY and CDR2 SVGAGI (reference sequence). CDR3 nucleotides: TGTGCCAGCAGTACTCTCGGACAGGGTACGGAATACGAGCAGTACTTC. It is translated as CASSTLGQGTEYEQYF.

V gene TRBV7-6 combines with J gene TRBJ2-1, with 12 bases fitting TRBD2. The CDR3 contains 15 residues. Trimming removed 3 bases from V and 10 bases from J; junction bases left unmatched: 7. CDR1 and CDR2 from the germline V gene are SGHVS and FNYEAQ. In DNA form, the CDR3 reads TGTGCCAGCAGCTTTGGACTAGCGGGAACGGGGGAGCAGTTCTTC. Amino acids: CASSFGLAGTGEQFF.

This chain links TRBV10-3 with TRBJ2-1; 11 nucleotides match TRBD2. Looked up from germline, CDR1 is ENHRY and CDR2 is SYGVKD. CDR3 length: 13 amino acids. J was trimmed by 5 bases and V by 6 bases; bases with no gene match: 0. CDR3 sequence reads: CAIRGLADNEQFF. The CDR3 DNA sequence: TGTGCCATCAGGGGACTAGCGGACAATGAGCAGTTCTTC.

This chain joins TRBV18 and TRBJ1-1, with 8 bases matching TRBD1. With 1 base clipped from V and 1 base from J, the junction kept 5 bases outside the gene matches. The CDR3 sequence is 16 residues long. The V gene's germline CDR1 is KGHSH and CDR2 LQKENI. This chain's CDR3 is CASSPLRTGKNTEAFF. The CDR3 DNA reads TGTGCCAGCTCACCACTAAGGACAGGGAAGAACACTGAAGCTTTCTTT.